The sequence of this TCR beta chain was determined in a study of blood T cells in healthy people across ages. Study-wide results and limits: The donors' CMV status was not determined, possibly confounding changes in expanded clonotypes.

This clonotype has just a few counts. Its specificity is unknown. The CDR3 extends over 14 amino acids. CDR1 is SQVTM and CDR2 is ANQGSEA in the germline V gene. Trimming removed 1 base from V and 2 bases from J; junction bases left unmatched: 3. Alongside a J-beta primer mix, a sample-barcoded 5' primer served in a second PCR lasting about 7 to 11 cycles. TCRdb re-called the 5' RACE reads through MiXCR, storing one row per CDR3 protein. The sample has fewer than 1.5 million distinct CDR3 sequences, 42% seen once. Each sample provided at least 5.5 micrograms of extracted total RNA. Sequenced material: blood. The J gene is TRBJ2-7, the V gene TRBV29-1, with 9 bases matching TRBD1. This clonotype originated in a woman aged 18-29 years in good health. The chain's CDR3 is CSVEVRDRAYEQYF. The CDR3, as DNA: TGCAGCGTTGAAGTTAGGGACAGGGCCTACGAGCAGTACTTC.